The T cell receptor beta chain under discussion was sequenced for a study of T-cell reconstitution after alpha-beta-depleted transplantation in children. Preparation of the TCRbeta library involved a method that used unique molecular identifiers. A single record per CDR3 protein comes from TCRdb applying MiXCR to the PCR reads. Here the sample spans 200,000 to 250,000 distinct CDR3 sequences, approximately 8.4% being singletons. The study's findings and limits: In patients about two months after transplant, alpha-beta T cells reportedly arose from several hundred expanded graft clones. At the one-year point after transplant, T-cell counts and TCRbeta diversity were found to come mostly from T cells that had been newly produced. Certain patients had high TCRbeta diversity at day 60, and it came from recipient T cells and thymic progenitors that survived.

CDR1 KGHSH and CDR2 LQKENI come from the germline V gene. The CDR3 covers 13 residues. Unmatched junction bases numbered 0, after V lost 2 bases and J lost 5 bases. This clonotype showed up just a few times. The antigen is not known. The chain joins TRBV18 to TRBJ2-1; 7 positions agree with TRBD2. The sample consisted of PBMCs, mostly from graft donor cells, taken 360 days after TCRalphabeta/CD19-depleted stem cell transplant. This receptor was taken from a male patient aged 2 to 9 who had a stem cell transplant for acute myeloid leukemia, so the T cells may come from the graft donor. The CDR3 nucleotides are TGTGCCAGCTCACCAGGGACTAACAATGAGCAGTTCTTC. It is translated as CASSPGTNNEQFF.